This TCR beta chain originates from a study of blood T cells in healthy people across ages. About the study: About one barcoded beta molecule per two T cells came from capture by template switching. Study results and limitations: Any changes in expanded clonotypes were possibly confounded, as donor CMV status remained unknown. Per-million-T-cell TCR beta diversity fell roughly linearly with age.

In the case of this clonotype: No antigen is known for it.

This CDR3 has 14 amino acids. The trim removed 4 bases at V and 2 bases at J, leaving 4 bases unmatched. CDR1 is PRHDT and CDR2 is FYEKMQ in the germline V gene (reference sequence). A sample-barcoded 5' primer and a J-beta primer mix were used in a second PCR of roughly 7 to 11 cycles. Tags on each cDNA molecule came from a template-switch adaptor with 12 random nucleotides. TCRdb itself ran the 5' RACE reads through MiXCR, one entry per CDR3 protein. Found here are 850,000 to 950,000 distinct CDR3 sequences, around 28% of them singletons; the top ten hold about 18%. The chain carries TRBV13 and TRBJ1-2; 7 nucleotides match TRBD1. Source material: blood. The TCR comes from an elderly woman in good health. CDR3 DNA: TGTGCCAGCAGCTCAATGACAGGGAACTATGGCTACACCTTC. It yields the protein CASSSMTGNYGYTF.